The clone carrying this T cell receptor (beta chain) was picked up many times. The target antigen is unknown. The data were taken from a study of spatial heterogeneity in lung cancer. There are 16 residues in the CDR3. CDR1 is KGHSH and CDR2 is LQKENI in the germline V gene. Trimming removed 4 bases from V and 0 bases from J, with 15 bases in between. Time point given: sample taken at primary tumor resection. Unsorted samples of tumor, nontumor lung or frozen PBMC had their whole RNA sequenced. TCRdb reprocessed the 5' RACE reads via MiXCR and lists one record per CDR3 protein. The table records some 25,000 distinct CDR3 sequences, around 13% of them present only once. Regarding the study as a whole: Ubiquitous expanded tumor TCRs surfaced in blood more at resection than they did at follow-up.

Material: PBMCs, obtained at surgery. The chain employs TRBV18 and TRBJ1-1, with D possibly matching TRBD1 (5 bases). The clonotype originates from a female donor with early-stage non-small cell lung cancer. The CDR3 DNA reads as TGTGCCAGCTCACTTGAAACCGACAGAATGAACACTGAAGCTTTCTTT. Translated: CASSLETDRMNTEAFF.